This entry concerns a single TCR beta chain. The identical CDR3 is also encoded by other nucleotide sequences in the sample. Trimming removed 3 bases from V and 4 bases from J; junction bases left unmatched: 5. The germline CDR1 and CDR2 sequences are SGHRS and YFSETQ. The CDR3 has 14 residues. These data belong to a study of shared clonotypes between healthy human individuals. Assay used: immunoSEQ multiplex PCR; TCRdb lists only in-frame clones, some missing. The data show millions of clones, 85% to 95% seen once. Donors were Caucasian adults residing in Nashville, Tennessee, USA. The gene calls are TRBV5-1 and TRBJ1-1; TRBD1 matches 8 bases. This TCR was recovered from a man younger than 35 in good health. Specimen: naive CD4+ T cells sorted from blood. The subset denotes: CD45RA+ positively selected. This CDR3 reads CASSSGQGGTEAFF. The CDR3 DNA is TGCGCCAGCAGCTCCGGACAGGGTGGCACTGAAGCTTTCTTT.